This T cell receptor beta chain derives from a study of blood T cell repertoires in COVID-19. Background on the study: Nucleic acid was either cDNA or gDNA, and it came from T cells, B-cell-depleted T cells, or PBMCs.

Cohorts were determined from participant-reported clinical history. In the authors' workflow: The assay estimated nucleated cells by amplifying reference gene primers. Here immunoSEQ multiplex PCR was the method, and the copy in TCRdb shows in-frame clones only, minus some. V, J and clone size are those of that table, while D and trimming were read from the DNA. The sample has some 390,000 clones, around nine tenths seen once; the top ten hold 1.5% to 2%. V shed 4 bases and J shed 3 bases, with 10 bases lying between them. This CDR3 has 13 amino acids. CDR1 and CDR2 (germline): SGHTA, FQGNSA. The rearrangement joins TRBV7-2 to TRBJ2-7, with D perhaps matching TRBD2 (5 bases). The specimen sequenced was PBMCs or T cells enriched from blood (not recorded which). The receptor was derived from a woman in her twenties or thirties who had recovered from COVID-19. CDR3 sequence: CASSYGRGYEQYF. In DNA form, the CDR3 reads TGTGCCAGCAGCTATGGACGGGGCTACGAGCAGTACTTC.